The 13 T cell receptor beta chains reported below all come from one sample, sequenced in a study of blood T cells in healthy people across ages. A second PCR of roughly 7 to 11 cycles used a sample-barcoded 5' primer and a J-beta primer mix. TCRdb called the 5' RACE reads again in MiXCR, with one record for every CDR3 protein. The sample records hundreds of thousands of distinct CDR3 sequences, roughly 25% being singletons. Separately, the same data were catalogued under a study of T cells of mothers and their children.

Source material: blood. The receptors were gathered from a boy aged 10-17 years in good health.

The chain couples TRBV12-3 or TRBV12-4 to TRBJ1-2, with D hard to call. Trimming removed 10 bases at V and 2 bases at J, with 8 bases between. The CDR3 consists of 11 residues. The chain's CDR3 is CATQWNYGYTF. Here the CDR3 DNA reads TGTGCCACCCAGTGGAACTATGGCTACACCTTC.

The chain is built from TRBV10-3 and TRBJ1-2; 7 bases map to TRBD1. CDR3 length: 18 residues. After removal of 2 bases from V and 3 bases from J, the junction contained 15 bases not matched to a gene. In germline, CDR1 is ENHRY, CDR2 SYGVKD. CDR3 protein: CAISELHIRTGVYYGYTF. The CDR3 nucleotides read TGTGCCATCAGTGAGCTCCATATTAGAACAGGGGTTTACTATGGCTACACCTTC.

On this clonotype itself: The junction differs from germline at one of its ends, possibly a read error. The CDR3 sequence: CASSPPGAGEETQYF. Written as DNA, the CDR3 is TGTGCTAGCAGCCCACCGGGGGCAGGGGAAGAGACCCAGTACTTC. V gene TRBV7-7 combines with J gene TRBJ2-5, with D perhaps given as TRBD1 or TRBD2 (6 bases each). This CDR3 comprises 15 residues. CDR1 and CDR2 from the germline V gene are SSHAT and FNYEAQ (reference sequence).

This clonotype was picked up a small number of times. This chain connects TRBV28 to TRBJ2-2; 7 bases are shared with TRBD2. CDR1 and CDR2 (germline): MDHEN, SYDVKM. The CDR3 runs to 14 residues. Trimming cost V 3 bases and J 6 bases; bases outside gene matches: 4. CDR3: CASSFAGVSGELFF. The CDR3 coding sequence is TGTGCCAGCAGTTTTGCGGGAGTGTCCGGGGAGCTGTTTTTT. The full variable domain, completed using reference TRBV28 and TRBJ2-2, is DVKVTQSSRYLVKRTGEKVFLECVQDMDHENMFWYRQDPGLGLRLIYFSYDVKMKEKGDIPEGYSVSREKKERFSLILESASTNQTSMYLCASSFAGVSGELFFGEGSRLTVL.

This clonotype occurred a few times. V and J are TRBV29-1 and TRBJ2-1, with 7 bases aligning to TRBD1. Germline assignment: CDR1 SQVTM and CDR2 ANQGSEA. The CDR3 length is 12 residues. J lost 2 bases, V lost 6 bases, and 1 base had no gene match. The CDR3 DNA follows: TGCAGCGTGGGACAGACCTACAATGAGCAGTTCTTC. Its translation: CSVGQTYNEQFF.

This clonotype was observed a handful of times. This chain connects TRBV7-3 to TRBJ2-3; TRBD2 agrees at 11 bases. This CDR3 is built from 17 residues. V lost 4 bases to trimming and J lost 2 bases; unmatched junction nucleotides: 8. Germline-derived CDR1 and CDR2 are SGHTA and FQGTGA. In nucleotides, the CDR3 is TGTGCCAGCAGCTACCCGACTAGCGGGACGGACACAGATACGCAGTATTTT. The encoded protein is CASSYPTSGTDTDTQYF.

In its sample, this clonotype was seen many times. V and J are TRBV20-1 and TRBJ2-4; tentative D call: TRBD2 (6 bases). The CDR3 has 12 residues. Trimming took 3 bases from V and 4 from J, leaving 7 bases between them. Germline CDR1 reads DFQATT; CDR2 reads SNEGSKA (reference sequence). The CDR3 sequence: CSASSGKNIQYF. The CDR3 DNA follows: TGCAGTGCTAGTAGCGGTAAAAACATTCAGTACTTC.

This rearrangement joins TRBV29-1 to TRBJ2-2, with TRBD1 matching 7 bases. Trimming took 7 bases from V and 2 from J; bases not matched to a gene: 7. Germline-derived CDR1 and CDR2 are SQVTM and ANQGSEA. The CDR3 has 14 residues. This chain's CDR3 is CSAPGTANTGELFF. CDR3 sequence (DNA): TGCAGCGCTCCCGGGACAGCCAACACCGGGGAGCTGTTTTTT.

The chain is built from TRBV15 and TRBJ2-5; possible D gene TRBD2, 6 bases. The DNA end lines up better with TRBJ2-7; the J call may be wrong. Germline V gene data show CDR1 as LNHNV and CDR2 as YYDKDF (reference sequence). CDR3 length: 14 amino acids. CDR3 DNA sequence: TGTGCCACCAGCACCCCGGGACTGTCCTACGAGCAGTACTTC. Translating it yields CATSTPGLSYEQYF.

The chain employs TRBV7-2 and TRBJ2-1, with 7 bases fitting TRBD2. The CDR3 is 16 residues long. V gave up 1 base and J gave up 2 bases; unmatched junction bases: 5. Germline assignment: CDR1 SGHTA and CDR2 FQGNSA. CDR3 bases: TGTGCCAGCAGCTTAGGGGCGGGAGACCCCTACAATGAGCAGTTCTTC. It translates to CASSLGAGDPYNEQFF.

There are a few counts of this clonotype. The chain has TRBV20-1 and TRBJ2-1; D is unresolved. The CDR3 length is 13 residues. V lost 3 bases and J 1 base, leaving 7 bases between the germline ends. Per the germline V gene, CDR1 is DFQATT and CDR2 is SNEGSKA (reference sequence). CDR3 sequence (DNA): TGCAGTGCTAGTGGGATTTCCTACAATGAGCAGTTCTTC. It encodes CSASGISYNEQFF.

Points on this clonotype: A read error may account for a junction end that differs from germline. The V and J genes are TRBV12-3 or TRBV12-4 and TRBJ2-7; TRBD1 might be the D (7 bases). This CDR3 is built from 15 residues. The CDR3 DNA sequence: TGTGCCAGCACTTTAGCGAAGGGGCGGGACAGCGAGCAGTACTTC. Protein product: CASTLAKGRDSEQYF.

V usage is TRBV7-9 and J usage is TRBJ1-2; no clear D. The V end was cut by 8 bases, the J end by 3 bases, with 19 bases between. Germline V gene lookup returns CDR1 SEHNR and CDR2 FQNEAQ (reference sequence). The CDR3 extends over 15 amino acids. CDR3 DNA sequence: TGTGCCAGCTACCATGGAGGCGAACCATACTATGGCTACACCTTC. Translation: CASYHGGEPYYGYTF.